Included here is one T cell receptor beta chain sequence, with context. Its target is unknown. Trimming took 7 bases from V and 8 from J, leaving 11 bases between them. From germline, CDR1 is MNHEY and CDR2 SVGEGT. The CDR3 sequence is 11 residues long. This record comes from a study of blood T cells in healthy people across ages. As for the study in general: The capture of about one barcoded beta molecule per two T cells was achieved by template switching.

General study findings and limits: Donor CMV status, an unknown factor, possibly confounded changes in expanded clonotypes. A greater number of naive CD4+ cells and higher diversity distinguished long-lived donors from aged donors. TCR beta diversity per million T cells fell roughly linearly with age.

Through a sample-barcoded 5' primer and a J-beta primer mix, a second PCR was run for 7 to 11 cycles. One entry per CDR3 protein, called by TCRdb with MiXCR from the 5' RACE reads. The sample includes about 600,000 distinct CDR3 sequences, around half of them seen just once. This chain links TRBV6-2 or TRBV6-3 with TRBJ1-2; the D is unclear. Source material: blood. The origin of this receptor is an older man in good health. Here the CDR3 reads CASKYFEGYTF. As DNA, the CDR3 is TGTGCCAGCAAGTATTTCGAGGGCTACACCTTC.